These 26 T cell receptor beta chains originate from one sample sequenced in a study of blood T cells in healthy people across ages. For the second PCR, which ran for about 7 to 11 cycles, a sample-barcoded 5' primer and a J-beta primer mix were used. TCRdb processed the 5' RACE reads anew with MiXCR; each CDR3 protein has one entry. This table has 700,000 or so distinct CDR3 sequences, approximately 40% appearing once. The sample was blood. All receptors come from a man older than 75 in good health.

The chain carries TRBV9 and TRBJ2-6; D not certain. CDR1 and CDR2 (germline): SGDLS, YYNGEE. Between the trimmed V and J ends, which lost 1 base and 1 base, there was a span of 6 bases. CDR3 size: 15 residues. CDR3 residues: CASSVRYSGANVLTF. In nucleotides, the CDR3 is TGTGCCAGCAGCGTACGGTATTCTGGGGCCAACGTCCTGACTTTC.

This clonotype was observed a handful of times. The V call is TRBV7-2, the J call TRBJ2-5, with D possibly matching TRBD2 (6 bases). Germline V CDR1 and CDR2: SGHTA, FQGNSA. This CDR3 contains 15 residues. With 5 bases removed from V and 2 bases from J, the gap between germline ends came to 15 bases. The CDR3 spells CASSPYGSDQETQYF. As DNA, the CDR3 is TGTGCCAGCAGCCCATACGGGAGCGATCAAGAGACCCAGTACTTC.

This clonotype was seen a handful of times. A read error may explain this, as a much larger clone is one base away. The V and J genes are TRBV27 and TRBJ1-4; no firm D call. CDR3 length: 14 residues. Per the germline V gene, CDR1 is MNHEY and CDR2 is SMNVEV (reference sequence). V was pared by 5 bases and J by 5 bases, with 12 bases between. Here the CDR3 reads CASSVRSPNEKLFF. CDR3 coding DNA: TGTGCCAGCAGTGTAAGAAGTCCAAATGAAAAACTGTTTTTT.

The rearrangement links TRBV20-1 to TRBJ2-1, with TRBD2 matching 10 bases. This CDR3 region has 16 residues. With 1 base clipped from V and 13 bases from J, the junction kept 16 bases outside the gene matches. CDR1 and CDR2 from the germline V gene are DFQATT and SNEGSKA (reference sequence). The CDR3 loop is CSARGASGRAEETQFF. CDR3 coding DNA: TGCAGTGCTAGAGGGGCCAGCGGGAGGGCAGAAGAGACCCAGTTCTTC.

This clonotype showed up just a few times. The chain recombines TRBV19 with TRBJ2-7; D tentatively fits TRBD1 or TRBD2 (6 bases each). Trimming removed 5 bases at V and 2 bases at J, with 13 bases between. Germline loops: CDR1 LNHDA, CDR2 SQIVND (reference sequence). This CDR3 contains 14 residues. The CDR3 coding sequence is TGTGCCAGTAGTTCGACCGGGGGCCCCTACGAGCAGTACTTC. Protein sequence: CASSSTGGPYEQYF.

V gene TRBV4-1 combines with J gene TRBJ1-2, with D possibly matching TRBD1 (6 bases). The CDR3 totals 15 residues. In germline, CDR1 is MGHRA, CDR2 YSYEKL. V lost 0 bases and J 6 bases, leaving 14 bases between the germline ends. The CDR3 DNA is TGCGCCAGCAGCCAAGACCAAAACAGGGAAGATGGCTACACCTTC. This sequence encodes CASSQDQNREDGYTF.

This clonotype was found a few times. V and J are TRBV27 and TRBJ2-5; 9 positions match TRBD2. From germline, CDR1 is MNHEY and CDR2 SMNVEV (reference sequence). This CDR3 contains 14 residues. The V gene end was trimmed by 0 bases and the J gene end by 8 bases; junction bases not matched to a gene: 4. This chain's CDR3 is CASSLSASGATQYF. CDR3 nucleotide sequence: TGTGCCAGCAGTTTATCGGCTAGCGGGGCTACCCAGTACTTC.

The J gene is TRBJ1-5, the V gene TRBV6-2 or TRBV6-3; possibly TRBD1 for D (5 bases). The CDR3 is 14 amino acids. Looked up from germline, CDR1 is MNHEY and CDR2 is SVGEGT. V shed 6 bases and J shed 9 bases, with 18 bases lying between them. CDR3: CASRPDSEQVPQHF. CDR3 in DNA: TGTGCCAGCAGGCCCGACAGCGAGCAGGTGCCCCAGCATTTT.

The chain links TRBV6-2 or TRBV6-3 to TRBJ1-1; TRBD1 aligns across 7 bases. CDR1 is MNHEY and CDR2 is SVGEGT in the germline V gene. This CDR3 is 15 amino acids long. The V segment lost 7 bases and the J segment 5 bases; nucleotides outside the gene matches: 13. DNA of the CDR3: TGTGCCAGCAACCCCCGGACAGGTATTCAGACTGAAGCTTTCTTT. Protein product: CASNPRTGIQTEAFF.

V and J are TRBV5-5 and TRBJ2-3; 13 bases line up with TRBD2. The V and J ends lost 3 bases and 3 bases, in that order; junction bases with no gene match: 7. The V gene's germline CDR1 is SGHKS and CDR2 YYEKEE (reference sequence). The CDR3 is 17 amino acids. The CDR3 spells CASSSTTSGGATDTQYF. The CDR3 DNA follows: TGTGCCAGCAGCTCGACAACTAGCGGGGGGGCAACAGATACGCAGTATTTT.

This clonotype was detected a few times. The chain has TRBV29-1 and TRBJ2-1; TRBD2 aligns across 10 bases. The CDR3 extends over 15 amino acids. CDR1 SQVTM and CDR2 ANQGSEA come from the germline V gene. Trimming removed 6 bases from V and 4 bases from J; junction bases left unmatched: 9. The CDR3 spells CSVRTTSGPYNEQFF. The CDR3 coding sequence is TGCAGCGTCCGAACGACTAGCGGGCCTTACAATGAGCAGTTCTTC.

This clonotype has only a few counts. The CDR3 nucleotides read TGTGCCAGCAGGCGGCTTTTTGTAGCGGGAGGGTACAATGAGCAGTTCTTC. Its protein is CASRRLFVAGGYNEQFF. This chain uses TRBV28 with TRBJ2-1, with 11 positions matching TRBD2. With 6 bases clipped from V and 4 bases from J, the junction kept 11 bases outside the gene matches. Germline CDR1 MDHEN, CDR2 SYDVKM. This CDR3 is built from 17 residues.

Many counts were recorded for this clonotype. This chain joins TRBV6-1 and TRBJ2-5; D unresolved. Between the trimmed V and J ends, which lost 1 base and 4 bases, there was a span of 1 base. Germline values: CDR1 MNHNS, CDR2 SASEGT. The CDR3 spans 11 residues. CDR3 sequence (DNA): TGTGCCAGCAGTGAAGGAGAGACCCAGTACTTC. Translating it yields CASSEGETQYF.

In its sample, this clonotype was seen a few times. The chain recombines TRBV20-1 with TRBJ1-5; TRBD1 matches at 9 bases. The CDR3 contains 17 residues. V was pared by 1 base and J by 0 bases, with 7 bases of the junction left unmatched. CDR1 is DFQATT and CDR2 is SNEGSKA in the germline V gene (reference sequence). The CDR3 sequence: CSARVDRGGYSNQPQHF. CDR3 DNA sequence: TGCAGTGCTAGAGTAGACAGGGGGGGATATAGCAATCAGCCCCAGCATTTT.

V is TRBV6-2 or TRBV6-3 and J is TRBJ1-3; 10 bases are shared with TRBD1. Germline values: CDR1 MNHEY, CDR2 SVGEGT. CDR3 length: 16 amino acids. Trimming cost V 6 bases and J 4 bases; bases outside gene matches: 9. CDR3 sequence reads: CASSVGDRGAGNTIYF. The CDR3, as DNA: TGTGCCAGCAGCGTCGGGGACAGGGGAGCCGGAAACACCATATATTTT.

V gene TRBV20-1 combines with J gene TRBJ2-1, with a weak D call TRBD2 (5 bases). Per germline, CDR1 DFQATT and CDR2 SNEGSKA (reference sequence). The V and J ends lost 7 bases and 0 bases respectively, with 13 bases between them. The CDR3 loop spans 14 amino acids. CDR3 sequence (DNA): TGCAGTGGGAGCAGGACTGCCTCCTACAATGAGCAGTTCTTC. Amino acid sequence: CSGSRTASYNEQFF.

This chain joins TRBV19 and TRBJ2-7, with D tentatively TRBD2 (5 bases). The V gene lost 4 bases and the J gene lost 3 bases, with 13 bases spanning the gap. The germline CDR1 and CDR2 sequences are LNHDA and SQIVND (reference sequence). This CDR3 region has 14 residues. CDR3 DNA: TGTGCCAGTAGTAACCATGGGGAGAACTACGAGCAGTACTTC. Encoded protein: CASSNHGENYEQYF.

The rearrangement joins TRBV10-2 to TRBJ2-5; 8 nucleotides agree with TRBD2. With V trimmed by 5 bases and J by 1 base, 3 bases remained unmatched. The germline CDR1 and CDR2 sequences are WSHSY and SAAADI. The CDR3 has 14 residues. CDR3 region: CASSISGAQETQYF. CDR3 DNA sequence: TGCGCCAGCAGTATTAGCGGGGCCCAAGAGACCCAGTACTTC.

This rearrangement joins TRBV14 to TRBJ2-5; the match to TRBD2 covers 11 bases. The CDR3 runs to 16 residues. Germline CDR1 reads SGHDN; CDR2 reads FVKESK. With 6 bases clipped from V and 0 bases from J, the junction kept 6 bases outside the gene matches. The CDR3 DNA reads TGTGCCAGCAGAAAAGGACTAGCGGGTAACCAAGAGACCCAGTACTTC. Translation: CASRKGLAGNQETQYF.

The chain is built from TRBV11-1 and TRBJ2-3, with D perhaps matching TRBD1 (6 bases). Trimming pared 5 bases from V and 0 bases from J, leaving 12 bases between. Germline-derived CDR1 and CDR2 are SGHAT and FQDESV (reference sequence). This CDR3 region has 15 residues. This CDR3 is CASSPGTPSTDTQYF. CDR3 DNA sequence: TGTGCCAGCAGCCCCGGGACACCTAGCACAGATACGCAGTATTTT.

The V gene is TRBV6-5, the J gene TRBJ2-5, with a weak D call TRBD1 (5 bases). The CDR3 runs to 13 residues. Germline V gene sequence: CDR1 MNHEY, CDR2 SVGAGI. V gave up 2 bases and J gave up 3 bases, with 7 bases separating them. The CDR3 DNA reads TGTGCCAGCAGTTACGACAGTGAAGAGACCCAGTACTTC. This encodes CASSYDSEETQYF.

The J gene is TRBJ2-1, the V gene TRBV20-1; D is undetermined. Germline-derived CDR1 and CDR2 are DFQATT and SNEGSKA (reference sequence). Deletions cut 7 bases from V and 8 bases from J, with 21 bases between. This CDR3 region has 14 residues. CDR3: CSVRLLSLGDEQFF. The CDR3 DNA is TGCAGTGTGAGACTTCTAAGCCTTGGTGATGAGCAGTTCTTC.

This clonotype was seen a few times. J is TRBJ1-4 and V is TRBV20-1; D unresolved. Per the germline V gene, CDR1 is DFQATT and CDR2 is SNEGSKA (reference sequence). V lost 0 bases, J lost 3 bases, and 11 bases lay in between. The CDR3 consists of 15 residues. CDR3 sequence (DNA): TGCAGTGCTAGAGATCCGAACGGTCCTAATGAAAAACTGTTTTTT. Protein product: CSARDPNGPNEKLFF.

CDR3 in amino acids: CASSSRGSPLHF. The CDR3 nucleotides read TGTGCCAGCAGTTCCAGGGGCTCACCCCTCCACTTT. The chain employs TRBV6-5 and TRBJ1-6; tentative D call: TRBD1 (6 bases). Trimming took 4 bases from V and 10 from J, leaving 8 bases between them. The CDR3 covers 12 residues. Germline loops: CDR1 MNHEY, CDR2 SVGAGI.

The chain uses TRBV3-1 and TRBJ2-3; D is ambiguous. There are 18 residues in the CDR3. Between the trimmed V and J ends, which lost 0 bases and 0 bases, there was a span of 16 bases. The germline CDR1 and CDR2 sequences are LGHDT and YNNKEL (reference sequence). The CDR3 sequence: CASSQDSPTGRSTDTQYF. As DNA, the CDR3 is TGTGCCAGCAGCCAAGATAGCCCCACGGGCAGAAGCACAGATACGCAGTATTTT.

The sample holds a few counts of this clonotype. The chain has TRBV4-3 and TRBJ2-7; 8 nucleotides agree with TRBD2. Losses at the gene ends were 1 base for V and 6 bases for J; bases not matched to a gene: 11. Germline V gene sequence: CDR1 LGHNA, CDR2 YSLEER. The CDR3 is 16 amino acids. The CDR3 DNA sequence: TGCGCCAGCAGCCAAGGGACCGGGACTAGTCCGTCCGAGCAGTACTTC. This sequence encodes CASSQGTGTSPSEQYF.